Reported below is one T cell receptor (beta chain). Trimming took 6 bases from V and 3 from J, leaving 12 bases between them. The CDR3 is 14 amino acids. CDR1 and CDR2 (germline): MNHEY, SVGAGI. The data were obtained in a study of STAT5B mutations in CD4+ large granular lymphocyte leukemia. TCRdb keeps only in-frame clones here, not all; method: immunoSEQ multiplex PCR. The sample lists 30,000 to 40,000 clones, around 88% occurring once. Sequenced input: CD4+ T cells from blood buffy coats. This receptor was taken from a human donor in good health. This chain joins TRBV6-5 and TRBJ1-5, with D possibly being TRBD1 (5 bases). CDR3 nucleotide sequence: TGTGCCAGCAGCCTTACAGGAGTCAATCAGCCCCAGCATTTT. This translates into CASSLTGVNQPQHF.